This is a list of T cell receptor beta chains from one sample in a study of a mutant IDH1 vaccine in newly diagnosed glioma. No cognate antigen is known for these TCRs. Sequenced by immunoSEQ multiplex PCR; TCRdb stores in-frame clones only, minus some. The table shows under 40,000 clones, with over 65% occurring only once. This sample comprised PBMCs, obtained from a glioma patient whose treatment included an IDH1 peptide vaccine. These receptors all come from a man aged 25 to 40 with glioma. Both conserved end residues are part of each CDR3. The order of the fields is D gene, clone size, V gene, J gene, CDR3 DNA, CDR3 protein. D genes are given only for firm matches. Clone sizes are given selectively: once, few, many, or a class where the clone is expanded.

d_call: NA; clone_size: NA; v_call: TRBV6-5; j_call: TRBJ1-2; cdr3_nt: TGTGCCAGCAGTTACTCGGGCCAGCGAAGCGGCTACACCTTC; cdr3_aa: CASSYSGQRSGYTF
d_call: TRBD2; clone_size: NA; v_call: TRBV7-2; j_call: TRBJ2-3; cdr3_nt: TGTGCCAGCAGCTCCTGGCAGACTAGCGCCACAGATACGCAGTATTTT; cdr3_aa: CASSSWQTSATDTQYF
d_call: TRBD1; clone_size: few; v_call: TRBV29-1; j_call: TRBJ1-1; cdr3_nt: TGCAGCGTTGAAGATCCTCGCTGGACAGGTGAATCAGAAGCTTTCTTT; cdr3_aa: CSVEDPRWTGESEAFF
d_call: NA; clone_size: NA; v_call: TRBV18; j_call: TRBJ1-1; cdr3_nt: TGTGCCAGCTCACCCCGGTGGCCGGCGGGCACTGAAGCTTTCTTT; cdr3_aa: CASSPRWPAGTEAFF
d_call: NA; clone_size: few; v_call: TRBV6-1; j_call: TRBJ1-1; cdr3_nt: TGTGCCAGCAGTGTCCGACAGCAGGACACTGAAGCTTTCTTT; cdr3_aa: CASSVRQQDTEAFF
d_call: NA; clone_size: NA; v_call: TRBV13; j_call: TRBJ2-7; cdr3_nt: TGTGCCAGCAGCTTATTCCGAGCGGACTACGAGCAGTACTTC; cdr3_aa: CASSLFRADYEQYF
d_call: NA; clone_size: NA; v_call: TRBV10-1; j_call: TRBJ2-1; cdr3_nt: TGCGCCGGAAATTCGGGTAGGAAGGCCAATGAGCAGTTCTTC; cdr3_aa: CAGNSGRKANEQFF
d_call: NA; clone_size: NA; v_call: TRBV5-5; j_call: TRBJ1-5; cdr3_nt: TGTGCCAGCAGCTTGGTGTCAGGGAATCAGCCCCAGCATTTT; cdr3_aa: CASSLVSGNQPQHF
d_call: NA; clone_size: NA; v_call: TRBV5-1; j_call: TRBJ1-1; cdr3_nt: TGCGCCAGCAGTGGAATTACTGAAGCTTTCTTT; cdr3_aa: CASSGITEAFF
d_call: NA; clone_size: few; v_call: TRBV11-3; j_call: TRBJ2-7; cdr3_nt: TGTGCCAGCAGCTTAAGGTGGGGTTGCGTTGGGAGGGAGCAGTACTTC; cdr3_aa: CASSLRWGCVGREQYF
d_call: NA; clone_size: once; v_call: TRBV6-1; j_call: TRBJ1-2; cdr3_nt: TGTGCCAGCAGGAGGGGCCAGGTTGCAGGGTTTGGCTACACCTTC; cdr3_aa: CASRRGQVAGFGYTF
d_call: NA; clone_size: NA; v_call: TRBV10-3; j_call: TRBJ2-5; cdr3_nt: TGTGCCATCAGTGAGGGGGGGCTTGGAGAGACCCAGTACTTC; cdr3_aa: CAISEGGLGETQYF
d_call: NA; clone_size: NA; v_call: TRBV19; j_call: TRBJ1-2; cdr3_nt: TGTGCCAGTAGTCCGGACGGAAACTATGGCTACACCTTC; cdr3_aa: CASSPDGNYGYTF
d_call: NA; clone_size: NA; v_call: TRBV18; j_call: TRBJ2-5; cdr3_nt: TGTGCCAGCTCACCAAGACTAGAAGAGACCCAGTACTTC; cdr3_aa: CASSPRLEETQYF
d_call: NA; clone_size: NA; v_call: TRBV6-8; j_call: TRBJ1-1; cdr3_nt: TGTGCCAGCAGTTACGCGGAAGAAGCTTTCTTT; cdr3_aa: CASSYAEEAFF
d_call: NA; clone_size: NA; v_call: TRBV6-5; j_call: TRBJ1-1; cdr3_nt: TGTGCCAGCAGTTACTCGTTCAGGAACACTGAAGCTTTCTTT; cdr3_aa: CASSYSFRNTEAFF
d_call: NA; clone_size: NA; v_call: TRBV14; j_call: TRBJ1-1; cdr3_nt: TGTGCCAGCAGCCAAGATTTAAGAGGTAATGAAGCTTTCTTT; cdr3_aa: CASSQDLRGNEAFF
d_call: TRBD2; clone_size: NA; v_call: TRBV6-1; j_call: TRBJ2-7; cdr3_nt: TGTGCCAGCAGAGCGGGAGCTTTAGATTTCTACGAGCAGTACTTC; cdr3_aa: CASRAGALDFYEQYF
d_call: TRBD2; clone_size: NA; v_call: TRBV5-1; j_call: TRBJ2-1; cdr3_nt: TGCGCCAGCAGCGTAGCGGGGGGGTTAGCCAATGAGCAGTTCTTC; cdr3_aa: CASSVAGGLANEQFF
d_call: NA; clone_size: NA; v_call: TRBV6-4; j_call: TRBJ2-1; cdr3_nt: TGTGCCAGCAGCATTCTAAGCTCCTACAATGAGCAGTTCTTC; cdr3_aa: CASSILSSYNEQFF
d_call: NA; clone_size: NA; v_call: TRBV6-5; j_call: TRBJ1-5; cdr3_nt: TGTGCCAGCAGTCCGACAGTTGGATATCAGCCCCAGCATTTT; cdr3_aa: CASSPTVGYQPQHF
d_call: TRBD2; clone_size: NA; v_call: TRBV7-9; j_call: TRBJ2-7; cdr3_nt: TGTGCCAGCAGCCCCGGGGGTAGCGGGAGGGCCTACGAGCAGTACTTC; cdr3_aa: CASSPGGSGRAYEQYF
d_call: TRBD2; clone_size: NA; v_call: TRBV30; j_call: TRBJ2-2; cdr3_nt: TGTGCCTGGAGTCCCGCGCGGGAGAGCCCGAACACCGGGGAGCTGTTTTTT; cdr3_aa: CAWSPARESPNTGELFF
d_call: NA; clone_size: NA; v_call: TRBV5-6; j_call: TRBJ1-4; cdr3_nt: TGTGCCAGCAGCTTGATGGAGCTTAATGAAAAACTGTTTTTT; cdr3_aa: CASSLMELNEKLFF
d_call: NA; clone_size: few; v_call: TRBV2; j_call: TRBJ2-7; cdr3_nt: TGTGCCAGCAGTGAAGGTGGGTCGTTGTACTACGAGCAGTACTTC; cdr3_aa: CASSEGGSLYYEQYF
d_call: NA; clone_size: once; v_call: TRBV7-2; j_call: TRBJ2-7; cdr3_nt: TGTGCCAGCAGCCGGGAAATCGACGAGCAGTACTTC; cdr3_aa: CASSREIDEQYF
d_call: NA; clone_size: NA; v_call: TRBV2; j_call: TRBJ2-7; cdr3_nt: TGTGCCAGCATAGCGGCCTACGAGCAGTACTTC; cdr3_aa: CASIAAYEQYF
d_call: TRBD2; clone_size: NA; v_call: TRBV2; j_call: TRBJ2-3; cdr3_nt: TGTGCCAGCAGCCCCGGACTAGGAGATACGCAGTATTTT; cdr3_aa: CASSPGLGDTQYF
d_call: TRBD1; clone_size: NA; v_call: TRBV7-9; j_call: TRBJ2-7; cdr3_nt: TGTGCCAGCAGCCCCGCGCGGGCAGGGGGAACCTACGAGCAGTACTTC; cdr3_aa: CASSPARAGGTYEQYF
d_call: TRBD1; clone_size: NA; v_call: TRBV2; j_call: TRBJ2-7; cdr3_nt: TGTGCCAACCGGACAGGGGCACGCTCCTACGAGCAGTACTTC; cdr3_aa: CANRTGARSYEQYF
d_call: NA; clone_size: once; v_call: TRBV7-9; j_call: TRBJ2-2; cdr3_nt: TGTGCCAGCAGCTCATCCGGGGAGCTGTTTTTT; cdr3_aa: CASSSSGELFF
d_call: NA; clone_size: NA; v_call: TRBV7-9; j_call: TRBJ1-1; cdr3_nt: TGTGCCAGCAGCACCCAGGGTGGGGGCACTGAAGCTTTCTTT; cdr3_aa: CASSTQGGGTEAFF
d_call: TRBD1; clone_size: NA; v_call: TRBV7-9; j_call: TRBJ1-1; cdr3_nt: TGTGCCAGCAGGGCAAAACCCTCGGGACAGGGTACCACTGAAGCTTTCTTT; cdr3_aa: CASRAKPSGQGTTEAFF
d_call: NA; clone_size: NA; v_call: TRBV6-5; j_call: TRBJ2-2; cdr3_nt: TGTGCCAGCAATACGATCACCGGGGAGCTGTTTTTT; cdr3_aa: CASNTITGELFF
d_call: NA; clone_size: NA; v_call: TRBV7-2; j_call: TRBJ2-1; cdr3_nt: TGTGCCAGCAGCCTCTACAGGGAAACCTACAATGAGCAGTTCTTC; cdr3_aa: CASSLYRETYNEQFF
d_call: NA; clone_size: NA; v_call: TRBV30; j_call: TRBJ2-6; cdr3_nt: TGTGCCTGTTATCTCTCTGGGGCCAACGTCCTGACTTTC; cdr3_aa: CACYLSGANVLTF
d_call: TRBD2; clone_size: NA; v_call: TRBV6-6; j_call: TRBJ2-7; cdr3_nt: TGTGCCAGCAGTACGACTAGCGGGTCTTCCTACGAGCAGTACTTC; cdr3_aa: CASSTTSGSSYEQYF
d_call: NA; clone_size: NA; v_call: TRBV30; j_call: TRBJ2-7; cdr3_nt: TGTGCCTGGAGTGTATGGAGATCCTACGAGCAGTACTTC; cdr3_aa: CAWSVWRSYEQYF
d_call: NA; clone_size: once; v_call: TRBV5-1; j_call: TRBJ2-7; cdr3_nt: TGCGCCAGCAGCCCTCCGGACGGATCCTACGAGCAGTACTTC; cdr3_aa: CASSPPDGSYEQYF
d_call: NA; clone_size: NA; v_call: TRBV4-1; j_call: TRBJ2-2; cdr3_nt: TGCGCCAGCAGCCACTTCCAGGGGGGGTCGGGCACCGGGGAGCTGTTTTTT; cdr3_aa: CASSHFQGGSGTGELFF
d_call: TRBD2; clone_size: few; v_call: TRBV2; j_call: TRBJ2-1; cdr3_nt: TGTGCCAGCAGCCACGTTGGAGCGGGAGGGCAGGGGAGCTCCTACAATGAGCAGTTCTTC; cdr3_aa: CASSHVGAGGQGSSYNEQFF